A single T cell receptor beta chain is shown here with its context. Repertoires were generated with immunoSEQ multiplex PCR, while TCRdb's copy carries only in-frame clones and drops some. The table has some 260,000 clones, about 88% seen once; the top ten hold 2.1%. The CDR3 length is 16 residues. Looked up from germline, CDR1 is MDHEN and CDR2 is SYDVKM. V gave up 3 bases and J gave up 0 bases; unmatched junction bases: 7. The source of the sample is a study of blood T cell repertoires in COVID-19. Study information: Samples came from the United States, Italy and Spain, spanning acute and convalescent COVID-19. PBMCs, B-cell-depleted T cells, or T cells provided the cDNA or gDNA that made up the material.

This chain uses TRBV28 with TRBJ1-2, with TRBD1 identical over 7 bases. The sequence came from a woman aged 40-49 years who had recovered from COVID-19. Sequenced: peripheral blood. The CDR3 is CASSFGDRGANYGYTF. The DNA of the CDR3 is TGTGCCAGCAGTTTCGGGGACAGAGGAGCTAACTATGGCTACACCTTC.